A selection of T cell receptor beta chains follows, all from one sample in a study of T cell repertoires in cytomegalovirus infection. TCRdb re-called the reads through MiXCR, storing one row per CDR3 protein. Of more than 400,000 distinct CDR3 sequences listed, about 30% are singletons. The sample consisted of PBMCs. The receptors derive from a human donor in good health (CMV status not recorded). Some clones in this sample may be carry-over from other donors' samples. Both conserved end residues are part of each CDR3. A D gene is named only where the DNA matches it firmly. Size is omitted from some rows. Given values are once, few, many or a class for expanded clones.

abundance,j_gene,v_gene,d_gene,CDR3nt,CDR3aa
-,TRBJ1-2,TRBV5-1,TRBD1,TGCGCCAGCAGCTCCCAGGGGGCGGAATATGGCTACACCTTC,CASSSQGAEYGYTF
few,TRBJ2-7,TRBV20-1,-,TGCAGTCCGGGGCAGGGTGACGAGCAGTACTTC,CSPGQGDEQYF
-,TRBJ2-3,TRBV6-4,-,TGTGCCAGCAGTCTATACGAGTCGGATACGCAGTATTTT,CASSLYESDTQYF
-,TRBJ1-4,TRBV12-3/TRBV12-4,-,TGTGCCAGCAGTTTAGCCCTGGAGGAAAAAGTAGTGTTTTTT,CASSLALEEKVVFF
-,TRBJ2-3,TRBV30,-,TGTGCCTGGACGGGGTTGGATACAGATACGCAGTATTTT,CAWTGLDTDTQYF
few,TRBJ2-2,TRBV7-4,-,TGTGCCAGCAGCCCCAGGGGGGCAGGGGTAACGGCCGGGGAGCTGTTTTTT,CASSPRGAGVTAGELFF
few,TRBJ1-1,TRBV20-1,-,TGCAGTGCTAGTGGTGGGGGGGTAACTGAAGCTTTCTTT,CSASGGGVTEAFF
-,TRBJ2-5,TRBV10-3,TRBD2,TGTGCCATCAGGCCCGGGACTAGCGGGAAAGAGACCCAGTACTTC,CAIRPGTSGKETQYF
-,TRBJ2-5,TRBV29-1,TRBD2,TGCAGCCTCCTCCGGGGCGGGGGTCAAGAGACCCAGTACTTC,CSLLRGGGQETQYF
-,TRBJ2-1,TRBV19,-,TGTGCCAGTAGTCACCAAAACAATGAGCAGTTCTTC,CASSHQNNEQFF
many,TRBJ2-5,TRBV7-2,TRBD2,TGTGCCAGCAACAGGAGGGGACTTAGCGGGAGCCAAGAGACCCAGTACTTC,CASNRRGLSGSQETQYF
-,TRBJ2-1,TRBV6-2/TRBV6-3,-,TGTGCCAGACCAGTCCCGTTAATTAGGGGGGACTACAATGAGCAGTTCTTC,CARPVPLIRGDYNEQFF
-,TRBJ2-5,TRBV20-1,-,TGCAGTGCCACGGCGGGGTTTGCGACCCAGTACTTC,CSATAGFATQYF
-,TRBJ1-3,TRBV20-1,TRBD1,TGCAGTGCTAGTGCCGGTCAGGGGGTGGGAAACACCATATATTTT,CSASAGQGVGNTIYF
-,TRBJ1-6,TRBV6-6,-,TGTGCCACGCAACTCGGAGAATCACCCCTCCACTTT,CATQLGESPLHF
-,TRBJ2-3,TRBV9,TRBD2,TGTGCCAGCAGCGTAGCAGGTCTAGCGGGGTTCACAGATACGCAGTATTTT,CASSVAGLAGFTDTQYF
many,TRBJ2-2,TRBV7-8,TRBD2,TGTGCCAGCAGCTTAGAAGTTAGCGGGAGACCCACCGGGGAGCTGTTTTTT,CASSLEVSGRPTGELFF
once,TRBJ2-3,TRBV20-1,-,TGCAGTGCTAGTTCGCTAGGGGACACAGATACGCAGTATTTT,CSASSLGDTDTQYF
-,TRBJ2-1,TRBV20-1,-,TGCAGTGCCATAAAACCACTTGCCTTC,CSAIKPLAF
-,TRBJ2-1,TRBV9,-,TGTGCCAGCAGCGAGGGTAAGTGGGGAACCCACAATGAGCAGTTCTTC,CASSEGKWGTHNEQFF
-,TRBJ1-5,TRBV6-2/TRBV6-3,-,TGTGCTTCTAGTTTCCGGGTTTTCAATCAGCCCCAGCATTTT,CASSFRVFNQPQHF
few,TRBJ2-3,TRBV23-1,TRBD2,TGCGCCAGCAGTCAAAGCGTTCTAGCGGGAGGAGCAGATACGCAGTATTTT,CASSQSVLAGGADTQYF
few,TRBJ2-3,TRBV19,TRBD2,TGTGCCAGTAGCAATAGCGGGAAAAGCTCAGATACGCAGTATTTT,CASSNSGKSSDTQYF
many,TRBJ2-3,TRBV7-6,TRBD2,TGTGCCAGCAGCTTAGGAGCGGGAGGCCCGATAGATACGCAGTATTTT,CASSLGAGGPIDTQYF
many,TRBJ2-1,TRBV11-3,TRBD2,TGTGCCAGCAGCTTAGGGGGACTAGCGGTTATAGACAATGAGCAGTTCTTC,CASSLGGLAVIDNEQFF
-,TRBJ2-3,TRBV7-9,TRBD2,TGTGCCAGCAGCGCCGGACTAGCGGTCCCAGATACGCAGTATTTT,CASSAGLAVPDTQYF
-,TRBJ2-1,TRBV7-2,-,TGTGCCAGCAGCTTAGACCTTGGGGGGAGTGAGCAGTTCTTC,CASSLDLGGSEQFF
few,TRBJ1-4,TRBV6-5,-,TGTGCCAGCAGTGCTTCGGGTGAAAAACTGTTTTTT,CASSASGEKLFF
-,TRBJ2-1,TRBV3-1,-,TGTGCCAGCAGTCTCCATCCTAATGAGCAGTTCTTC,CASSLHPNEQFF
-,TRBJ1-1,TRBV10-3,-,TGTGCCATCAGCGGGGGTCCCAACACTGAAGCTTTCTTT,CAISGGPNTEAFF
few,TRBJ1-5,TRBV12-3/TRBV12-4,TRBD1,TGTGCCAGCAGTGAAACGAACAGGGGCGGGAATCAGCCCCAGCATTTT,CASSETNRGGNQPQHF
-,TRBJ2-3,TRBV28,TRBD2,TGTGCCAGCACCGCTAGGCGATGGCTAGCGGCTACAGATACGCAGTATTTT,CASTARRWLAATDTQYF
-,TRBJ1-6,TRBV7-4,-,TGTGCCAGCAGCCGCAGAGGACTTAATTCACCCCTCCACTTT,CASSRRGLNSPLHF
-,TRBJ1-2,TRBV4-1,-,TGCGCCAGCAGCCAAGATCTTTGGACTACTGGAGGCTACACCTTC,CASSQDLWTTGGYTF
-,TRBJ1-2,TRBV18,-,TGTGCCAGCTCACGGGAAGGGAACTATGGCTACACCTTC,CASSREGNYGYTF
few,TRBJ1-5,TRBV7-9,TRBD1,TGTGCCAGCAGCGTTTCGACAGGGCTCGAGCAGCCCCAGCATTTT,CASSVSTGLEQPQHF
few,TRBJ1-6,TRBV12-3/TRBV12-4,-,TGTGCCAGCAACCCCGAGGGGCACTTAAACGAGCGAAGGATTGGACCCCTCCACTTT,CASNPEGHLNERRIGPLHF
-,TRBJ1-1,TRBV10-3,-,TGTGCCATCAGAGGGGTGGTTGGAGGAAAAAACACTGAAGCTTTCTTT,CAIRGVVGGKNTEAFF
few,TRBJ2-3,TRBV12-3/TRBV12-4,TRBD2,TGTGCCAGCAAATCCCTAGCGGGAAGGGTAGATACGCAGTATTTT,CASKSLAGRVDTQYF
-,TRBJ2-4,TRBV12-3/TRBV12-4,-,TGTGCCAGCAACAACGCCGGGGAAGCGGCCAAAAACATTCAGTACTTC,CASNNAGEAAKNIQYF
-,TRBJ2-1,TRBV19,-,TGTGCCAGTAGTATATGTATGTTAGGCGGAAAATGTGAGCAGTTCTTC,CASSICMLGGKCEQFF
many,TRBJ2-3,TRBV7-6,TRBD2,TGTGCCAGCAGCTTAGAGGTTAGCGGGAGATCTTCAGATACGCAGTATTTT,CASSLEVSGRSSDTQYF
few,TRBJ2-5,TRBV7-4,-,TGTGCTGGGGGCAGCGGAATAACTCAAGAGACCCAGTACTTC,CAGGSGITQETQYF
-,TRBJ1-2,TRBV7-6,-,TGTGCCAGCAGCTTATTGGCAATCTATGGCTACACCTTC,CASSLLAIYGYTF
-,TRBJ2-3,TRBV12-3/TRBV12-4,TRBD2,TGTGCCAGCAGTCAGGGACTAGCGGGACGCACAGATACGCAGTATTTT,CASSQGLAGRTDTQYF
-,TRBJ2-1,TRBV7-9,-,TGTGCCAGCAGCCAGGCCCACGGGACACCAGTCCTACTGGATGAGCAGTTCTTC,CASSQAHGTPVLLDEQFF
many,TRBJ2-1,TRBV12-3/TRBV12-4,-,TGTGCCAGCAGTCCTACGGGCCCAGCCGGGAATGAGCAGTTCTTC,CASSPTGPAGNEQFF
few,TRBJ1-4,TRBV12-3/TRBV12-4,-,TGTGCCAGCAGCATGGGGGGGCCCCATGAAAAACTGTTTTTT,CASSMGGPHEKLFF
few,TRBJ1-1,TRBV11-2,-,TGTGCCAGCAGCTTAGCCCAGGGCTCCACTGAAGCTTTCTTT,CASSLAQGSTEAFF
-,TRBJ2-4,TRBV2,TRBD2,TGTGCCAGCAGTGTAATGACTAGCGGGAGTAGGAACATTCAGTACTTC,CASSVMTSGSRNIQYF
few,TRBJ1-1,TRBV6-6,TRBD1,TGTGCCAGCAGGAATACGCTCGACAGGGGAGAAGCTTTCTTT,CASRNTLDRGEAFF
-,TRBJ1-4,TRBV14,-,TGTGCCAGCAGCGCAGCCACCCCGAGGAGTGAAAAACTGTTTTTT,CASSAATPRSEKLFF